What follows describes a single T cell receptor beta chain. The antigen remains undetermined. Between the trimmed V and J ends, which lost 5 bases and 7 bases, there was a span of 15 bases. This CDR3 is built from 15 residues. Germline loops: CDR1 MNHNS, CDR2 SASEGT. Researchers ran the PCR with 60 Vbeta and 13 Jbeta primers. TCRdb's table, derived via immunoSEQ multiplex PCR, lists solely in-frame clones and lacks some. The profile shows roughly 240,000 clones, 80% to 90% of them singletons. The sample is drawn from a study of cytomegalovirus exposure and HLA in healthy donors. Study overall: Among the roughly 370 genotyped donors, over 70% were placed in the Caucasian-associated ancestry cluster. Points from the study as a whole: In a later analysis, HLA-associated TCR beta chains were more clonally expanded than equally common others. Excluded were some V segments that proved indistinguishable, including TRBV6-2 and TRBV6-3.

The sample was PBMCs. The TCR comes from a girl aged 2-10 years in good health and CMV-seronegative. The chain has TRBV6-1 and TRBJ1-6, with D perhaps matching TRBD1 (6 bases). In DNA form, the CDR3 reads TGTGCCAGCAGTCCTAGGGAGGGGGTAAATTCACCCCTCCACTTT. Its protein is CASSPREGVNSPLHF.